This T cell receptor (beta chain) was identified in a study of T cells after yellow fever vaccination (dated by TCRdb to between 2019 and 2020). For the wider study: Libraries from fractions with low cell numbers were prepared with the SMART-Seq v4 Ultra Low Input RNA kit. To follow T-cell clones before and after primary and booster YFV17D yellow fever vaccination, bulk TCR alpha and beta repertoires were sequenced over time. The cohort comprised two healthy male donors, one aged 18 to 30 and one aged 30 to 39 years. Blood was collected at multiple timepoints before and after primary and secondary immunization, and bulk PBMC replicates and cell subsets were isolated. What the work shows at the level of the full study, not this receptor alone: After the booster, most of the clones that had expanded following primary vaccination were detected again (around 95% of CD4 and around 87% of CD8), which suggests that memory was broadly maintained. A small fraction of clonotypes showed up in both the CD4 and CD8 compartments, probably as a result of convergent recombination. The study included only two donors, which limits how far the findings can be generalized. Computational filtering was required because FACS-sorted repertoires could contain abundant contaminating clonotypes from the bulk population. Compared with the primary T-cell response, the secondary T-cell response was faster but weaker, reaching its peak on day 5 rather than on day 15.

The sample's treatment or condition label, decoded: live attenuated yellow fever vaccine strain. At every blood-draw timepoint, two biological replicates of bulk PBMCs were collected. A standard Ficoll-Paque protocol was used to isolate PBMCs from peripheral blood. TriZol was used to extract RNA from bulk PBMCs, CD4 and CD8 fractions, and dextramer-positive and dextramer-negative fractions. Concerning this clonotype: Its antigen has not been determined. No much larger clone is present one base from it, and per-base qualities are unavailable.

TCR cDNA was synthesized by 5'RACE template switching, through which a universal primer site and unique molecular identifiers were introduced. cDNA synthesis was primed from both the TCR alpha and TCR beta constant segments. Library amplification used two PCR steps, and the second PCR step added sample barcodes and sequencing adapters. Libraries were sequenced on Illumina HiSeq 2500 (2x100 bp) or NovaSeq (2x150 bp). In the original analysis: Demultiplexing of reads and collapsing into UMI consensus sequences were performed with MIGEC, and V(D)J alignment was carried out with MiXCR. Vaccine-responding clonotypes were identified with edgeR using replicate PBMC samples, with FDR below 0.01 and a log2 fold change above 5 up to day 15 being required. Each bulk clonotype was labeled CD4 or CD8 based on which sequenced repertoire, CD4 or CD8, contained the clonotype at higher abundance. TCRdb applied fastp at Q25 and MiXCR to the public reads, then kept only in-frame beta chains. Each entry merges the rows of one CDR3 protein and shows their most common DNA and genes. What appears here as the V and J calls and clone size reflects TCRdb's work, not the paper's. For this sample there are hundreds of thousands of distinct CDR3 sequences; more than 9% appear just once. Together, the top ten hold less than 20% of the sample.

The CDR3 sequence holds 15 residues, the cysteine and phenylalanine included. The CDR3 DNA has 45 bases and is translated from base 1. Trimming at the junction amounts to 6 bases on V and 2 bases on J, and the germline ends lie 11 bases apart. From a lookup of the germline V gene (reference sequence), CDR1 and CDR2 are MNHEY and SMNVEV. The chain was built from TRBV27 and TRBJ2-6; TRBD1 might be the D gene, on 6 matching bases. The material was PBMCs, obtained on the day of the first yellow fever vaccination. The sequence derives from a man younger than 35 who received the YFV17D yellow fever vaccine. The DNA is TGTGCCAGCAGCAGCGCAGGGGCTGGGGCCAACGTCCTGACTTTC. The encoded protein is CASSSAGAGANVLTF.